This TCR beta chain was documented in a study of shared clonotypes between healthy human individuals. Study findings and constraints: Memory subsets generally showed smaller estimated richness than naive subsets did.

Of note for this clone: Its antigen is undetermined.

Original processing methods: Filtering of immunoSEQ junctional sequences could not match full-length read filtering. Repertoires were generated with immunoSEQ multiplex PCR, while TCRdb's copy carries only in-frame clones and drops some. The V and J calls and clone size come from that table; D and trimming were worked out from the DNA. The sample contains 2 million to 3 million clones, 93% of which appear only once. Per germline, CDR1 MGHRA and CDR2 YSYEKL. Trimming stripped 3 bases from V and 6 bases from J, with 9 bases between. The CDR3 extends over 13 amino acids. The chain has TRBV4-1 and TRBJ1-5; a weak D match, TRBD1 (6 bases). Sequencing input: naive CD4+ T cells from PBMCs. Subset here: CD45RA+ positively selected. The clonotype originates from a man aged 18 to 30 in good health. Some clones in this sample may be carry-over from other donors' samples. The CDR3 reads CASSQGASQPQHF. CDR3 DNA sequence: TGCGCCAGCAGCCAGGGGGCGAGTCAGCCCCAGCATTTT.